These T cell receptor beta chains were read from a single sample in a study of shared clonotypes between healthy human individuals. The protocol was immunoSEQ multiplex PCR, while the TCRdb copy is restricted to in-frame clones and leaves out a portion. Of around 1,900,000 clones in the sample, over 85% were seen once. The material sequenced was naive CD8+ T cells from PBMCs. The receptors shown here come from a man aged 18 to 29 in good health. Some clones in this sample may be carry-over from other donors' samples. CDR3s include the opening cysteine and the closing phenylalanine or tryptophan. D genes are given only for firm matches. Only some rows state a clone size, as once, few, many or a class for expanded clones.

clone_size: once
j_call: TRBJ1-3
d_call: TRBD1
cdr3_length: 14
v_call: TRBV27
cdr3_aa: CANRRRDRGNTIYF
cdr3_nt: TGTGCCAACCGACGCCGGGACAGGGGAAACACCATATATTTT

clone_size: once
j_call: TRBJ2-2
d_call: TRBD1
cdr3_length: 16
v_call: TRBV7-9
cdr3_aa: CASSFSVDRGTGELFF
cdr3_nt: TGTGCCAGCAGCTTCAGCGTGGACAGGGGGACCGGGGAGCTGTTTTTT

clone_size: -
j_call: TRBJ1-1
d_call: TRBD1
cdr3_length: 18
v_call: TRBV28
cdr3_aa: CASSLLTPPGGRNTEAFF
cdr3_nt: TGTGCCAGCAGTTTATTGACCCCGCCAGGGGGGAGGAACACTGAAGCTTTCTTT

clone_size: -
j_call: TRBJ2-7
d_call: -
cdr3_length: 12
v_call: TRBV4-2
cdr3_aa: CASSQSGGEQYF
cdr3_nt: TGTGCCAGCAGCCAATCCGGGGGCGAGCAGTACTTC

clone_size: -
j_call: TRBJ2-1
d_call: TRBD1
cdr3_length: 13
v_call: TRBV11-3
cdr3_aa: CASSKGTGFEQFF
cdr3_nt: TGTGCCAGCAGCAAGGGGACAGGGTTTGAGCAGTTCTTC

clone_size: -
j_call: TRBJ2-3
d_call: TRBD2
cdr3_length: 15
v_call: TRBV2
cdr3_aa: CASSVSGRLTDTQYF
cdr3_nt: TGTGCCAGCAGTGTTAGCGGGAGGCTCACAGATACGCAGTATTTT

clone_size: -
j_call: TRBJ2-7
d_call: -
cdr3_length: 12
v_call: TRBV7-9
cdr3_aa: CASSLVSHEQYF
cdr3_nt: TGTGCCAGCAGTTTAGTCAGCCACGAGCAGTACTTC

clone_size: -
j_call: TRBJ2-7
d_call: TRBD2
cdr3_length: 14
v_call: TRBV25-1
cdr3_aa: CASSERESSDEQYF
cdr3_nt: TGTGCCAGCAGTGAGCGGGAGAGTTCTGACGAGCAGTACTTC

clone_size: -
j_call: TRBJ1-3
d_call: -
cdr3_length: 18
v_call: TRBV13
cdr3_aa: CASSLDPYPAQSGNTIYF
cdr3_nt: TGTGCCAGCAGCTTAGACCCCTATCCGGCGCAATCTGGAAACACCATATATTTT

clone_size: once
j_call: TRBJ1-2
d_call: -
cdr3_length: 14
v_call: TRBV29-1
cdr3_aa: CSVLQGTANYGYTF
cdr3_nt: TGCAGCGTTCTTCAAGGGACTGCTAACTATGGCTACACCTTC

clone_size: -
j_call: TRBJ2-3
d_call: TRBD2
cdr3_length: 16
v_call: TRBV4-2
cdr3_aa: CASSPGVGTGGDTQYF
cdr3_nt: TGTGCCAGCAGCCCCGGGGTGGGGACGGGAGGGGATACGCAGTATTTT

clone_size: -
j_call: TRBJ2-3
d_call: -
cdr3_length: 14
v_call: TRBV7-9
cdr3_aa: CASSPVFDTDTQYF
cdr3_nt: TGTGCCAGCTCCCCAGTCTTCGACACAGATACGCAGTATTTT

clone_size: once
j_call: TRBJ2-7
d_call: -
cdr3_length: 14
v_call: TRBV7-9
cdr3_aa: CASSPPSSPYEQYF
cdr3_nt: TGTGCCAGCAGCCCACCGTCCTCTCCCTACGAGCAGTACTTC

clone_size: -
j_call: TRBJ2-7
d_call: -
cdr3_length: 15
v_call: TRBV5-6
cdr3_aa: CASSVLAGSSYEQYF
cdr3_nt: TGTGCCAGCAGCGTTTTAGCAGGGTCCTCCTACGAGCAGTACTTC

clone_size: few
j_call: TRBJ1-2
d_call: -
cdr3_length: 13
v_call: TRBV27
cdr3_aa: CASSLGLHYGYTF
cdr3_nt: TGTGCCAGCAGTTTGGGTCTTCACTATGGCTACACCTTC

clone_size: -
j_call: TRBJ2-5
d_call: -
cdr3_length: 12
v_call: TRBV9
cdr3_aa: CASSAGSETQYF
cdr3_nt: TGTGCCAGCAGCGCAGGGTCGGAGACCCAGTACTTC

clone_size: few
j_call: TRBJ2-7
d_call: -
cdr3_length: 14
v_call: TRBV2
cdr3_aa: CASSGRPDSYEQYF
cdr3_nt: TGTGCCAGCAGTGGCAGACCGGACAGCTACGAGCAGTACTTC

clone_size: -
j_call: TRBJ2-1
d_call: -
cdr3_length: 14
v_call: TRBV11-3
cdr3_aa: CASSLLGAYNEQFF
cdr3_nt: TGTGCCAGCAGCTTACTAGGCGCCTACAATGAGCAGTTCTTC